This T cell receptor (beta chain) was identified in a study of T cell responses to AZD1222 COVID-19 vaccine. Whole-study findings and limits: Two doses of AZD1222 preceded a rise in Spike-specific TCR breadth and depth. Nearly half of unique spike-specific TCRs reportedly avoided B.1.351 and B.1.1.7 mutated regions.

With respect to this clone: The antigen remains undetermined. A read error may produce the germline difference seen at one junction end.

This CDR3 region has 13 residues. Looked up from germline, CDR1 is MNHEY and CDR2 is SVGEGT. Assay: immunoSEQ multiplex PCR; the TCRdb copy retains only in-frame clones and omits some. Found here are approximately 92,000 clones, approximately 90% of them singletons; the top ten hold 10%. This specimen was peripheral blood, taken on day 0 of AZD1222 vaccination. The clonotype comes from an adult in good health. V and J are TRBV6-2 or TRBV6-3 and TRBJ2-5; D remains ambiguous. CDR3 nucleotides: TGTGCCAGCAGCTACTCTGCCCAAGAGACCCAGTACTTC. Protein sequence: CASSYSAQETQYF.